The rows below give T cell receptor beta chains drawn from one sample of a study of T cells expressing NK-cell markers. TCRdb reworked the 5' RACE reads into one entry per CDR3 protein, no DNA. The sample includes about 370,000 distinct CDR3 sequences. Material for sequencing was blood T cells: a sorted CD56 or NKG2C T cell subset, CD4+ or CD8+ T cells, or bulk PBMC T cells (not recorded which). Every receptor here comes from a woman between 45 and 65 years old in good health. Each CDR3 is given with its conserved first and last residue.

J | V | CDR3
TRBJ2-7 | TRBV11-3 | CASMTGQSYEQYF
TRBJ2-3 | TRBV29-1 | CSVERVGGDTQYF
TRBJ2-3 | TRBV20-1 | CSAIPASSTDTQYF
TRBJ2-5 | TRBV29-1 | CSVGTSGGGETQYF
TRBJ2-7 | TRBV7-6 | CASSLEGLGYEQYF
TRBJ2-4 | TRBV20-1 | CSARGRWGDPIQYF
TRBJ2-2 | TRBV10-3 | CAISATSGKYTGELFF
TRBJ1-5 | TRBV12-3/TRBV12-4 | CASSSRDSRGNQPQHF
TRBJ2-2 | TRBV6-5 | CASSYSLGQGLNTGELFF
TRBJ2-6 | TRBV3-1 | CASSQEGRQGELSGANVLTF
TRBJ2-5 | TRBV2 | CASRGLADQETQYF
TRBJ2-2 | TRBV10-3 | CAISDRLAGFNTGELFF
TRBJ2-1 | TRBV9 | CASSVRGLWSGDSLNEQFF
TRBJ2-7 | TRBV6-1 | CASRPSGRPHEQYF
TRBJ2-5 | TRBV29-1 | CSVEKRGPRETQYF
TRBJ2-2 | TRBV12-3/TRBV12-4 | CASGSLGHTGELFF
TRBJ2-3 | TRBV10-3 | CAIGTGGSRTGTDTQYF
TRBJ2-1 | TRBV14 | CASSQDQPRRMQQFF
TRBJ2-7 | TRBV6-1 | CASSGRRVYEQYF
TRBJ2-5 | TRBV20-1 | CSAGASGEGETQYF
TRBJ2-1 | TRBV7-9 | CASSSTRTSGAYNEQFF
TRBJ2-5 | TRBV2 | CASLPRYAETQYF
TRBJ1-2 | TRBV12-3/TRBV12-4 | CASSFSGLYGYTF
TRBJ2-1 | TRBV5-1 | CASSFGTGEQFF
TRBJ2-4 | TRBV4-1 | CASSHPQNIQYF
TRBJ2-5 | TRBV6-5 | CASSSGPDLTQYF
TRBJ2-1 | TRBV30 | CAWSGLNEQFF
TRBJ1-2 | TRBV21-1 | CASSKGTGVDGYTF
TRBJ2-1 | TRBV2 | CASSEELVGRKFF
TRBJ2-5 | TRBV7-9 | CASRPSGSGSGYF
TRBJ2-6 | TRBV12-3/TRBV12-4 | CASSSWTLAGGTSGANVLTF
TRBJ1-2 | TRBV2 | CASGAQTYGYTF
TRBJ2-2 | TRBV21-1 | CASRKTGIGELFF
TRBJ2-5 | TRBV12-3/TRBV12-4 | CASSILGRHQETQYF
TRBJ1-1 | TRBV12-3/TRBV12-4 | CASRQGATEAFF
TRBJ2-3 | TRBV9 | CASSSRDRGRRDTQYF
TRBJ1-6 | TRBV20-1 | CSAPSSYNSPLHF
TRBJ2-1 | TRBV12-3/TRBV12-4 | CASSSWLAGVNEQFF
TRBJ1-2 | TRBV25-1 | CASSASGHYGYTF
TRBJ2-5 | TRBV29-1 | CSVVWTGRGETQYF
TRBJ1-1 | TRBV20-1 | CSAEVGGNTEAFF
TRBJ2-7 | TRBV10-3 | CAISVVDEQYF
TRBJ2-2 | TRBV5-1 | CASGTLAGDGELFF
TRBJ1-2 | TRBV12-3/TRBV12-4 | CASSRGGGNYGYTF
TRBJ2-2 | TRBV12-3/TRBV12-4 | CASRPPPSGTAGTSSGELFF
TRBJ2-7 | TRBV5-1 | CASSLVFGGASEQYF
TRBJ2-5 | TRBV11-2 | CASSPFRGEKTQYF
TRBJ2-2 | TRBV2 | CASKFVLGITGELFF
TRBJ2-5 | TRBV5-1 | CASLDRGPPETQYF
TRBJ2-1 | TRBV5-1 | CASSWASVGEQFF
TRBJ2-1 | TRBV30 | CAWSRGVSYNEQFF
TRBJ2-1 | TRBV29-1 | CSVVGTASHEQFF
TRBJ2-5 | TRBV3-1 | CASSQGGSYQETQYF